The rows below give T cell receptor beta chains drawn from one sample of a study of blood T cell repertoires in COVID-19. Libraries were prepared by immunoSEQ multiplex PCR; TCRdb keeps only in-frame clonotypes and omits some of them. This repertoire shows fewer than 70,000 clones, 65% to 80% found once; its top ten account for approximately 20%. The sequencing input was peripheral blood. These TCRs come from a man aged 30-40 years with COVID-19, enrolled during active disease. Each CDR3 is given with its conserved first and last residue. D genes are given only for firm matches. Clone size, where shown, is once, few, many, or a class for clones that have expanded.

TRBV5-1	.	TRBJ2-5	.	CASSSGGWAETQYF	TGCGCCAGCAGCTCGGGGGGCTGGGCGGAGACCCAGTACTTC
TRBV28	.	TRBJ1-2	.	CASTQENYGYTF	TGTGCCAGTACTCAAGAAAACTATGGCTACACCTTC
TRBV18	TRBD1	TRBJ1-5	.	CASSQQGDQPQHF	TGTGCCAGCTCACAACAGGGGGATCAGCCCCAGCATTTT
TRBV7-2	TRBD1	TRBJ2-3	.	CASSARDRGYTDTQYF	TGTGCCAGCAGCGCACGGGACAGGGGTTACACAGATACGCAGTATTTT
TRBV29-1	.	TRBJ2-7	.	CSVEPPGGPFYEQYF	TGCAGCGTCGAGCCTCCAGGGGGGCCCTTCTACGAGCAGTACTTC
TRBV18	TRBD2	TRBJ2-1	.	CASSETSGFYNEQFF	TGTGCCAGCTCGGAAACTAGCGGATTCTACAATGAGCAGTTCTTC
TRBV7-9	TRBD2	TRBJ2-5	.	CASSLPLRLAGLRETQYF	TGTGCCAGCAGCCTGCCACTAAGACTAGCGGGTTTACGAGAGACCCAGTACTTC
TRBV5-6	.	TRBJ1-2	.	CASSSTGYGYTF	TGTGCCAGCAGCTCCACGGGCTATGGCTACACCTTC
TRBV5-3	TRBD1	TRBJ1-1	.	CARSPGTGGALKMNTEAFF	TGTGCCAGAAGCCCGGGGACAGGGGGCGCGCTAAAGATGAACACTGAAGCTTTCTTT
TRBV19	.	TRBJ1-2	once	CASSTYYGYTF	TGTGCCAGTAGTACTTACTATGGCTACACCTTC
TRBV6-2/TRBV6-3	.	TRBJ2-5	.	CASSYDQGHRETQYF	TGTGCCAGCAGTTACGACCAGGGCCACCGAGAGACCCAGTACTTC
TRBV7-8	TRBD2	TRBJ2-3	.	CASSPESGTSGTTDTQYF	TGTGCCAGCAGCCCCGAATCCGGGACTAGCGGAACCACAGATACGCAGTATTTT
TRBV10-3	.	TRBJ1-3	.	CAISAETGFGNTIYF	TGTGCCATCAGTGCGGAAACGGGGTTTGGAAACACCATATATTTT
TRBV12-2	.	TRBJ2-7	.	CASRLEGAAGRYEQYF	TGTGCAAGTCGCTTAGAGGGGGCGGCGGGAAGGTACGAGCAGTACTTC
TRBV6-5	.	TRBJ1-5	.	CATTAGGNQPQHF	TGTGCCACCACCGCCGGTGGCAATCAGCCCCAGCATTTT
TRBV6-6	TRBD1	TRBJ1-5	.	CASSATGGVQPQHF	TGTGCCAGCAGTGCTACAGGGGGAGTTCAGCCCCAGCATTTT
TRBV20-1	.	TRBJ2-5	.	CSASLPLRRGETQYF	TGCAGTGCTAGTCTCCCCTTAAGGCGAGGGGAGACCCAGTACTTC
TRBV20-1	TRBD2	TRBJ2-1	.	CSASSGRSGNEQFF	TGCAGTGCTAGTAGCGGGAGAAGTGGCAATGAGCAGTTCTTC
TRBV28	TRBD2	TRBJ2-1	once	CASSTGTSGTNEQFF	TGTGCCAGCAGTACAGGGACTAGCGGGACCAATGAGCAGTTCTTC
TRBV7-2	TRBD1	TRBJ1-3	.	CASSTLGTGENTIYF	TGTGCCAGCAGCACCCTCGGGACAGGGGAAAACACCATATATTTT
TRBV14	.	TRBJ2-7	.	CASSQFLGAVSYEQYF	TGTGCCAGCAGCCAATTTCTGGGGGCAGTTTCCTACGAGCAGTACTTC
TRBV20-1	.	TRBJ1-2	.	CSASRQLHYGYTF	TGCAGTGCTAGTCGACAGCTGCACTATGGCTACACCTTC
TRBV9	.	TRBJ2-5	once	CASSAYPQETQYF	TGTGCCAGCAGCGCGTATCCCCAAGAGACCCAGTACTTC
TRBV7-3	.	TRBJ2-5	.	CASSRNGRRSEETQYF	TGTGCCAGCAGCCGGAATGGTCGCCGGAGTGAAGAGACCCAGTACTTC
TRBV4-1	TRBD1	TRBJ1-4	.	CASSQVGPGTGGYEKLFF	TGCGCCAGCAGCCAAGTTGGCCCCGGGACAGGGGGCTATGAAAAACTGTTTTTT
TRBV2	TRBD2	TRBJ2-1	.	CASSPGLATYNEQFF	TGTGCCAGCAGCCCGGGACTAGCGACCTACAATGAGCAGTTCTTC
TRBV7-9	.	TRBJ2-1	.	CASSLAGHNNEQFF	TGTGCCAGCAGCTTAGCGGGACACAACAATGAGCAGTTCTTC
TRBV3-1/TRBV3-2	.	TRBJ2-1	.	CASSQDPGDTYNEQFF	TGTGCCAGCAGCCAGGACCCCGGGGACACCTACAATGAGCAGTTCTTC
TRBV6-1	.	TRBJ2-1	few	CASSEAGGSYNEQFF	TGTGCCAGCAGTGAAGCGGGAGGCTCCTACAATGAGCAGTTCTTC
TRBV7-3	.	TRBJ1-5	once	CASSRDVVGSQPQHF	TGTGCCAGCAGCCGAGATGTGGTTGGGAGCCAGCCCCAGCATTTT
TRBV7-9	.	TRBJ2-5	once	CASSLTTGQETQYF	TGTGCCAGCAGTCTCACGACAGGCCAAGAGACCCAGTACTTC
TRBV19	.	TRBJ1-5	.	CASSTDPSHQPQHF	TGTGCCAGTAGTACGGATCCTAGCCACCAGCCCCAGCATTTT
TRBV6-4	TRBD1	TRBJ2-5	.	CASSDSTGEETQYF	TGTGCCAGCAGTGACTCGACAGGGGAAGAGACCCAGTACTTC
TRBV11-2	.	TRBJ1-2	.	CASSLGGTLLLF	TGTGCCAGCAGCTTAGGAGGGACACTCCTACTCTTC
TRBV5-4	TRBD1	TRBJ1-4	.	CASSQQTGANEKLFF	TGTGCCAGCAGCCAACAGACAGGGGCCAATGAAAAACTGTTTTTT
TRBV6-5	.	TRBJ2-6	.	CASSYGLSGANVLTF	TGTGCCAGCAGTTACGGGCTCTCTGGGGCCAACGTCCTGACTTTC
TRBV7-4	.	TRBJ1-2	few	CASNPDSHGYTF	TGTGCCAGCAATCCGGACTCGCATGGCTACACCTTC
TRBV6-5	.	TRBJ1-2	.	CASSNYDRPPYGYTF	TGTGCCAGCAGCAATTACGACAGGCCCCCCTATGGCTACACCTTC
TRBV6-6	TRBD1	TRBJ1-2	.	CASTARDRGNYGYTF	TGTGCCAGCACCGCCCGAGACAGGGGGAACTATGGCTACACCTTC
TRBV6-5	TRBD1	TRBJ2-3	.	CASRGQGTDTQYF	TGTGCCAGCAGGGGACAGGGAACAGATACGCAGTATTTT
TRBV18	TRBD2	TRBJ2-5	.	CASSPMLREGLETQYF	TGTGCCAGCTCACCAATGTTGCGGGAGGGCCTGGAGACCCAGTACTTC
TRBV10-3	TRBD1	TRBJ2-1	.	CAISGGDRQNNEQFF	TGTGCCATCAGTGGGGGGGACAGGCAAAACAATGAGCAGTTCTTC
TRBV5-6	.	TRBJ1-5	.	CASSLFRAQQPQHF	TGTGCCAGCAGCTTGTTCAGGGCTCAGCAGCCCCAGCATTTT
TRBV30	.	TRBJ1-2	.	CAWSVLFNYGYTF	TGTGCCTGGAGTGTACTTTTTAACTATGGCTACACCTTC
TRBV6-6	TRBD1	TRBJ1-6	.	CASSYRDRGNSPLHF	TGTGCCAGCAGTTACAGGGACAGGGGTAATTCACCCCTCCACTTT
TRBV6-5	TRBD1	TRBJ2-4	.	CASRVATGQNIQYF	TGTGCCAGCAGAGTTGCGACAGGGCAAAACATTCAGTACTTC
TRBV23-1	.	TRBJ2-5	.	CASSQSGGGLRETQYF	TGCGCCAGCAGTCAATCAGGAGGGGGCCTCCGGGAGACCCAGTACTTC